A single TCR beta chain is shown here with its context. These data are taken from a study of CD8 T cells in Susac syndrome. V shed 10 bases and J 7 bases; nucleotides not matched to a gene: 16. The CDR3 is made up of 15 amino acids. Germline CDR1 and CDR2: MNHEY and SMNVEV (reference sequence). Reverse transcription of roughly 0.5 to 1 ug RNA was carried out with random hexamers. MiXCR was run by TCRdb on the immunoSEQ multiplex PCR reads, yielding one entry per CDR3 protein. This table has fewer than 150,000 distinct CDR3 sequences, approximately 95% appearing once. V gene TRBV27 combines with J gene TRBJ2-1; 7 nucleotides line up with TRBD2. The sequenced material came from CD8+ T cells from PBMCs. The sequence was collected from a human donor in good health. CDR3 in DNA: TGTGCCACCTCACTAGCGCCCGAAGTTGTGAATGAGCAGTTCTTC. This sequence encodes CATSLAPEVVNEQFF.